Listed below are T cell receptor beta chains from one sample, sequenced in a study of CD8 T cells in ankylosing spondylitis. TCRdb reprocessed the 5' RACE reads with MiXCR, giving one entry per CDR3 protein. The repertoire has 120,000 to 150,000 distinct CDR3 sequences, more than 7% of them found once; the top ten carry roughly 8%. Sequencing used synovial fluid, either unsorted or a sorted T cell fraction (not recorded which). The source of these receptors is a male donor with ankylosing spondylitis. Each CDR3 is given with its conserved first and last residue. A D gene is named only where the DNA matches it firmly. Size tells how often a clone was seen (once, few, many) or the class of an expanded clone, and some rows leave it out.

CASSVLASTDTQYF | TGTGCCAGCAGTGTTCTAGCGAGCACAGATACGCAGTATTTT | . | TRBJ2-3 | few | TRBV6-1
CASSLRAGGQETQYF | TGTGCCAGCAGCTTGAGGGCAGGGGGTCAAGAGACCCAGTACTTC | TRBD1 | TRBJ2-5 | few | TRBV5-4
CASSRGRDRDEQFF | TGTGCCAGCTCTCGGGGCCGGGATAGGGATGAGCAGTTCTTC | . | TRBJ2-1 | . | TRBV28
CSTFQPAGRFHNEQYF | TGCAGTACGTTCCAGCCAGCGGGAAGGTTTCATAACGAGCAGTACTTC | TRBD2 | TRBJ2-7 | many | TRBV20-1
CASSVIPGSPLHF | TGTGCCAGCAGCGTAATCCCAGGGTCGCCCCTCCACTTT | . | TRBJ1-6 | many | TRBV9
CAWSVMGTNTQYF | TGTGCCTGGAGTGTAATGGGGACAAATACGCAGTATTTT | . | TRBJ2-3 | many | TRBV30
CSAPGEGRPEAFF | TGCAGTGCCCCGGGAGAGGGTCGGCCTGAAGCTTTCTTT | . | TRBJ1-1 | many | TRBV20-1
CSARERQGASQPQHF | TGCAGTGCTAGAGAGAGACAGGGGGCAAGTCAGCCCCAGCATTTT | TRBD1 | TRBJ1-5 | many | TRBV20-1
CASSHGTSGIRIRTDTQYF | TGTGCCAGCAGCCACGGGACTAGCGGGATAAGAATTCGAACAGATACGCAGTATTTT | TRBD2 | TRBJ2-3 | . | TRBV4-2
CASSLAGGLVETQYF | TGTGCCAGCAGCTTAGCGGGAGGATTAGTGGAGACCCAGTACTTC | . | TRBJ2-5 | few | TRBV7-2
CASSLRVSTEAFF | TGTGCCAGCAGTTTACGGGTGAGCACTGAAGCTTTCTTT | . | TRBJ1-1 | many | TRBV27
CASSPGTSGVETQYF | TGTGCCAGCAGTCCCGGGACTAGCGGAGTAGAGACCCAGTACTTC | TRBD2 | TRBJ2-5 | many | TRBV7-3
CASSWNGRDTQYF | TGTGCCAGCAGTTGGAATGGTAGAGATACGCAGTATTTT | . | TRBJ2-3 | . | TRBV27
CASSYSSDQPQHF | TGTGCCAGCAGTTATTCGTCTGATCAGCCCCAGCATTTT | . | TRBJ1-5 | few | TRBV6-5
CASSGPWNEQFF | TGTGCCAGCAGCGGTCCGTGGAATGAGCAGTTCTTC | . | TRBJ2-1 | many | TRBV7-2
CASSWGPYYEQYF | TGTGCCAGCAGTTGGGGACCCTATTACGAGCAGTACTTC | . | TRBJ2-7 | few | TRBV12-3/TRBV12-4
CSAIGTSNTEAFF | TGCAGTGCTATAGGGACCTCCAACACTGAAGCTTTCTTT | . | TRBJ1-1 | . | TRBV20-1
CASSPPGFRSTDTQYF | TGTGCCAGCTCACCACCGGGGTTTAGGAGCACAGATACGCAGTATTTT | . | TRBJ2-3 | many | TRBV18
CASTLANFNEQFF | TGTGCCAGCACCCTTGCGAACTTCAATGAGCAGTTCTTC | . | TRBJ2-1 | . | TRBV5-4
CASSQDLADPYEQYF | TGCGCCAGCAGCCAAGATCTAGCGGACCCGTACGAGCAGTACTTC | TRBD2 | TRBJ2-7 | . | TRBV4-3
CATRDRGDEKLFF | TGTGCCACCCGGGACAGGGGTGATGAAAAACTGTTTTTT | TRBD1 | TRBJ1-4 | few | TRBV10-3
CASSQEGSATGDTQYF | TGTGCCAGCAGCCAAGAGGGGAGCGCCACAGGGGATACGCAGTATTTT | . | TRBJ2-3 | many | TRBV4-2
CASSLGGRKQPQHF | TGTGCCAGCAGTCTGGGAGGTCGCAAGCAGCCCCAGCATTTT | . | TRBJ1-5 | few | TRBV21-1
CSAGGAPGTVTTEAFF | TGCAGTGCGGGGGGGGCCCCCGGGACAGTGACCACTGAAGCTTTCTTT | TRBD1 | TRBJ1-1 | few | TRBV20-1
CSASILAGFSYEQYF | TGCAGTGCGAGCATATTAGCGGGGTTCTCCTACGAGCAGTACTTC | TRBD2 | TRBJ2-7 | . | TRBV20-1
CASSLARGGGAWNNEQFF | TGTGCCAGCAGCTTAGCGAGGGGCGGGGGGGCCTGGAACAATGAGCAGTTCTTC | TRBD2 | TRBJ2-1 | . | TRBV11-1
CASSQSWGRRILSEQFF | TGCGCCAGCAGCCAAAGCTGGGGGCGGAGGATACTGAGTGAGCAGTTCTTC | . | TRBJ2-1 | few | TRBV4-3
CASSLGLASNYEQYF | TGTGCCAGCAGCCTGGGACTAGCGAGCAACTACGAGCAGTACTTC | TRBD2 | TRBJ2-7 | few | TRBV14
CSASFTGENTIYF | TGCAGTGCTAGTTTCACAGGGGAAAACACCATATATTTT | TRBD1 | TRBJ1-3 | . | TRBV20-1
CASSRGGDSGNTIYF | TGTGCCAGCAGCAGAGGGGGAGACTCTGGAAACACCATATATTTT | . | TRBJ1-3 | few | TRBV6-1
CASSRMEGANTEAFF | TGCGCCAGCAGCCGCATGGAGGGGGCGAACACTGAAGCTTTCTTT | TRBD1 | TRBJ1-1 | few | TRBV4-1
CASSPQAARAIHGYTF | TGTGCCAGCTCACCGCAAGCGGCCCGGGCCATCCATGGCTACACCTTC | . | TRBJ1-2 | . | TRBV18
CASSQGPRYEQYF | TGTGCCAGCAGCCAGGGACCGCGGTACGAGCAGTACTTC | . | TRBJ2-7 | many | TRBV7-6
CSASRNEKLFF | TGCAGTGCTAGCAGAAATGAAAAACTGTTTTTT | . | TRBJ1-4 | few | TRBV20-1
CSARASLGQGNTIYF | TGCAGTGCTAGAGCAAGCCTGGGACAGGGAAACACCATATATTTT | TRBD1 | TRBJ1-3 | many | TRBV20-1
CSAGVSDSLNQPQHF | TGCAGTGCTGGGGTGTCGGACAGTCTCAACCAGCCCCAGCATTTT | . | TRBJ1-5 | many | TRBV20-1
CSVDRLAGTTDTQYF | TGCAGCGTAGACCGACTAGCGGGAACCACAGATACGCAGTATTTT | TRBD2 | TRBJ2-3 | . | TRBV29-1
CASSRLFAQNTEAFF | TGTGCCAGCAGCCGCCTATTTGCACAGAACACTGAAGCTTTCTTT | . | TRBJ1-1 | many | TRBV7-9
CSAFSGVLSGANVLTF | TGCAGTGCTTTCTCCGGGGTCCTTTCTGGGGCCAACGTCCTGACTTTC | . | TRBJ2-6 | . | TRBV20-1
CASSLSVGPGLSTDTQYF | TGTGCCAGCAGCTTATCCGTGGGGCCAGGGCTTAGCACAGATACGCAGTATTTT | . | TRBJ2-3 | . | TRBV7-3
CASTRIRGYGYTF | TGTGCCAGCACCCGGATCCGGGGCTATGGCTACACCTTC | . | TRBJ1-2 | . | TRBV5-6
CASSLAVRTGGGYTF | TGTGCCAGCAGCTTAGCAGTCCGGACAGGGGGAGGCTACACCTTC | TRBD1 | TRBJ1-2 | few | TRBV7-2
CASSLNRGSNTEAFF | TGTGCCAGCAGCCTCAACAGGGGATCGAACACTGAAGCTTTCTTT | TRBD1 | TRBJ1-1 | many | TRBV5-4